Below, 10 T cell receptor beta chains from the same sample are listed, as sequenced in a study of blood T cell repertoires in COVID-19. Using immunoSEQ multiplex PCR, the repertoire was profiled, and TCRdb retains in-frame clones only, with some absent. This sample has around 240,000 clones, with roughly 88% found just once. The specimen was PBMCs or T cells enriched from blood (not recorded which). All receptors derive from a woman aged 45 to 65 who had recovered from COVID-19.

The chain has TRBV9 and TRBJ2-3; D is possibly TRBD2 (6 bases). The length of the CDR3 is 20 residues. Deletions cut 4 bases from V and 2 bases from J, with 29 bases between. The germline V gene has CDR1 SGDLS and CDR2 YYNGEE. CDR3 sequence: CASSSPRPHIRENPTDTQYF. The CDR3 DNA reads TGTGCCAGCAGCTCCCCTCGCCCCCACATTCGGGAGAACCCCACAGATACGCAGTATTTT.

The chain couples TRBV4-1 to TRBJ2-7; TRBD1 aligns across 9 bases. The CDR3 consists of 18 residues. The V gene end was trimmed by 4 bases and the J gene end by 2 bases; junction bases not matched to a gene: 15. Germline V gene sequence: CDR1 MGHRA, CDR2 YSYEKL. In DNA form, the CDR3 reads TGCGCCAGCAGCCTGTACGCTCCGGGACAGGGAGCTACCTACGAGCAGTACTTC. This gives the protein CASSLYAPGQGATYEQYF.

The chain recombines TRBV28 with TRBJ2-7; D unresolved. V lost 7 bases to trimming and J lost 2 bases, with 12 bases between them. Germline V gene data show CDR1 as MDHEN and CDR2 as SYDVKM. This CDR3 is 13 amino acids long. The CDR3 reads CASIQLKTYEQYF. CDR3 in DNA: TGTGCCAGCATACAGCTAAAGACCTACGAGCAGTACTTC.

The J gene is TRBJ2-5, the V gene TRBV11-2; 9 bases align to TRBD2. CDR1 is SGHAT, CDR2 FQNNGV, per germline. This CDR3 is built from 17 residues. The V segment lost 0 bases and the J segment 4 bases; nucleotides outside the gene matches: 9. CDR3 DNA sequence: TGTGCCAGCAGCTTAGATCTGGCCAGCGGGAGGTCAGAGACCCAGTACTTC. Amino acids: CASSLDLASGRSETQYF.

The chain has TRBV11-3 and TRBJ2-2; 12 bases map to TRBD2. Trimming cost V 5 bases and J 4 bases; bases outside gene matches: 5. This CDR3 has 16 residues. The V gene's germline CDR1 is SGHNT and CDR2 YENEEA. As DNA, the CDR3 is TGTGCCAGCAGCCGTAGACTAGCGGGAGCCACCGGGGAGCTGTTTTTT. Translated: CASSRRLAGATGELFF.

CDR3 protein: CASSEQGTNEKLFF. The CDR3 nucleotides read TGTGCCAGCAGTGAACAGGGGACTAATGAAAAACTGTTTTTT. V is TRBV27 and J is TRBJ1-4, with TRBD1 matching 7 bases. The CDR3 has 14 residues. Trimming cost V 5 bases and J 2 bases; bases outside gene matches: 2. Germline CDR1 and CDR2: MNHEY and SMNVEV (reference sequence). The full variable domain, completed using reference TRBV27 and TRBJ1-4, is EAQVTQNPRYLITVTGKKLTVTCSQNMNHEYMSWYRQDPGLGLRQIYYSMNVEVTDKGDVPEGYKVSRKEKRNFPLILESPSPNQTSLYFCASSEQGTNEKLFFGSGTQLSVL.

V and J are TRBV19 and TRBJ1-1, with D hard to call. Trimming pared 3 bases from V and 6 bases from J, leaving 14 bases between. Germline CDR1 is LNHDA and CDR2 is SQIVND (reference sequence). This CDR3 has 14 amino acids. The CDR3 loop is CASSIPGIRPEAFF. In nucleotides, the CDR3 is TGTGCCAGTAGTATCCCGGGGATAAGGCCTGAAGCTTTCTTT.

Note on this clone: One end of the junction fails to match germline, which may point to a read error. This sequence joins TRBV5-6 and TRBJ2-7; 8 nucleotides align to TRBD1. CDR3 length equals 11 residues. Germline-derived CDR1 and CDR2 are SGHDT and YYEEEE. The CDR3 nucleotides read TGTGCCAGCAGCAGAACAGGGGGTGTGGACTTC. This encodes CASSRTGGVDF.

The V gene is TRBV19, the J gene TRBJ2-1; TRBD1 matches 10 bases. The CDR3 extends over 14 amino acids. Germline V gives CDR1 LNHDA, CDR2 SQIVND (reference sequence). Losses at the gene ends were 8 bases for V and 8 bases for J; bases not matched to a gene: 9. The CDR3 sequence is CASQMGQGLDEQFF. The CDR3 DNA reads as TGTGCCAGTCAAATGGGACAGGGGTTAGATGAGCAGTTCTTC.

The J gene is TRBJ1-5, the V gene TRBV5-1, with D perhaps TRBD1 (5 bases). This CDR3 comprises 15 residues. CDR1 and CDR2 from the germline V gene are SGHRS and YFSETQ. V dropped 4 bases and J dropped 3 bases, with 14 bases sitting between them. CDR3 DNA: TGCGCCAGCAGCACCACAACAGGTACCAATCAGCCCCAGCATTTT. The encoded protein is CASSTTTGTNQPQHF.